This TCR beta chain was sequenced during a study of blood T cell repertoires in COVID-19. Looking at the study overall: Specimens from acute and convalescent COVID-19 originated in the United States, Italy and Spain. In each case, the material was cDNA or gDNA derived from T cells, B-cell-depleted T cells, or PBMCs.

Germline V gene data show CDR1 as SGHVS and CDR2 as FQNEAQ. Between the trimmed V and J ends, which lost 7 bases and 2 bases, there was a span of 9 bases. There are 12 residues in the CDR3. Per the original data handling: Nucleated cell number was recorded as an estimate derived from reference gene primer amplification. Profiling relied on immunoSEQ multiplex PCR, and the TCRdb table lists in-frame clones only, not all of them. V and J calls and clone size are given by that table; D and trimming were obtained from the DNA. Here the sample spans 95,000 to 150,000 clones, around 81% being singletons. The origin of this receptor is a woman aged 50 to 60 with acute or convalescent COVID-19. V and J are TRBV7-8 and TRBJ2-7; tentative D call: TRBD1 (6 bases). The sample consisted of peripheral blood. CDR3 in DNA: TGTGCCAGCACCAAGGGGGCCTACGAGCAGTACTTC. It encodes CASTKGAYEQYF.